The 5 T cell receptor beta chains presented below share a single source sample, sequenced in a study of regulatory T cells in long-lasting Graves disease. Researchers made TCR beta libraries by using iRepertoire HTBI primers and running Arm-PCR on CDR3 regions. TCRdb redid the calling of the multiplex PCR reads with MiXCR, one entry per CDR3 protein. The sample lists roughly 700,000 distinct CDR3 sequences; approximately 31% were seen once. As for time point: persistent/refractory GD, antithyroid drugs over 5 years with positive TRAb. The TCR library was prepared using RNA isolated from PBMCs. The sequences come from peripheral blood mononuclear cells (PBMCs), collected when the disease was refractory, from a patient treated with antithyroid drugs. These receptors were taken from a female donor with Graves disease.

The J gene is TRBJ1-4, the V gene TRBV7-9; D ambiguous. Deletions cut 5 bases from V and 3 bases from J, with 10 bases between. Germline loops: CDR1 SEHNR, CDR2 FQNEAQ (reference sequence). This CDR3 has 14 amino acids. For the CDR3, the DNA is TGTGCCAGCAGCCTCAATCAGGCTAATGAAAAACTGTTTTTT. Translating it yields CASSLNQANEKLFF.

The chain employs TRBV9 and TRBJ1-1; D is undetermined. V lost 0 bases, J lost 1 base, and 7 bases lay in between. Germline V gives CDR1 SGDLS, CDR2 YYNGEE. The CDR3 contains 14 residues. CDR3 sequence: CASSVGKQNTEAFF. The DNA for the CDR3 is TGTGCCAGCAGCGTAGGGAAGCAGAACACTGAAGCTTTCTTT.

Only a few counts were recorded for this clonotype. The CDR3 region has the DNA TGTGCCAGCAGTTTCATACAGGGGATTAGCGAGCAGTACTTC. Its protein is CASSFIQGISEQYF. This chain uses TRBV27 with TRBJ2-7; 7 bases are a match to TRBD1. The CDR3 runs 14 residues. Germline V gene lookup returns CDR1 MNHEY and CDR2 SMNVEV (reference sequence). Trimming removed 3 bases from V and 6 bases from J; junction bases left unmatched: 8.

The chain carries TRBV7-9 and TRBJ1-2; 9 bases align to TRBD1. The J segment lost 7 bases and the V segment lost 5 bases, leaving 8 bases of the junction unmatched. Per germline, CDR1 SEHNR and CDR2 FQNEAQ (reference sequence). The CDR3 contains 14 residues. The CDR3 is CASSPTGGAPGYTF. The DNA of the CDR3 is TGTGCCAGCAGCCCTACAGGGGGCGCCCCTGGCTACACCTTC.

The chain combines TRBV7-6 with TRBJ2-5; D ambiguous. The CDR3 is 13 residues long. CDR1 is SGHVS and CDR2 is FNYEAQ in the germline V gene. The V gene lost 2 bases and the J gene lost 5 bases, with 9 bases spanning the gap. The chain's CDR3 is CASSLQTLETQYF. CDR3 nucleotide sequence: TGTGCCAGCAGCTTACAGACGTTGGAGACCCAGTACTTC.